The source of this T cell receptor beta chain is a study of vaccination and CD4 T cells after COVID-19. Treatment in this sample: approximately nine-day PBMC culture with coronavirus spike peptide pools or control peptides (ViraFEST assay). V was shortened by 4 bases and J by 0 bases, with 13 bases between the two germline ends. The germline gives CDR1 SGHTA, CDR2 FQGNSA. This CDR3 is 16 amino acids long. Overall study findings and caveats: The study found that a median approximately 90% of reactive clones in convalescent patients appeared only post-vaccination.

By proportion, this clonotype is large. Its antigen is not identified. Cultured CD4+ T cell DNA underwent sequencing with the Oncomine TCR Beta short-read assay. TCRdb reprocessed the PCR reads with MiXCR, giving one entry per CDR3 protein. Here the sample spans 13,000 to 15,000 distinct CDR3 sequences, over 65% being singletons. The origin of this receptor is a human donor who had recovered from COVID-19. This chain links TRBV7-2 with TRBJ1-3; D uncertain. The sample taken for sequencing was CD4+ T cells from blood, cultured in vitro. The CDR3 coding sequence is TGTGCCAGCAGCTCGTACGGGATTTCCTCTGGAAACACCATATATTTT. This sequence encodes CASSSYGISSGNTIYF.